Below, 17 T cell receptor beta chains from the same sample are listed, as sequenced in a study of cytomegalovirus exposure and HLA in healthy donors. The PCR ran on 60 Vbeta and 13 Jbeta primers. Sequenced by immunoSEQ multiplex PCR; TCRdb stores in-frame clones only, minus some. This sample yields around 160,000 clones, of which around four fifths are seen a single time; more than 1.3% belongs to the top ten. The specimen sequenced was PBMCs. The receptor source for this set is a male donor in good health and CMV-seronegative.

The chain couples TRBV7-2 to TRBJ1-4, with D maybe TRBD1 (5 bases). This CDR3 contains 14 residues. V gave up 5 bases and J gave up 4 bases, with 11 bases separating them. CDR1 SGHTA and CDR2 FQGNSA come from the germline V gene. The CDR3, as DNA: TGTGCCAGCAGCACGACAGCTTATAATGAAAAACTGTTTTTT. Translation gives CASSTTAYNEKLFF.

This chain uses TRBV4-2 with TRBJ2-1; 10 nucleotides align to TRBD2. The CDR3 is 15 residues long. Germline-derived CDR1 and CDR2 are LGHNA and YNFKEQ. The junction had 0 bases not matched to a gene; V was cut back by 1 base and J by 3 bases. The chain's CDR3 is CASSQGTSGYNEQFF. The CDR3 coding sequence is TGTGCCAGCAGCCAAGGGACTAGCGGCTACAATGAGCAGTTCTTC.

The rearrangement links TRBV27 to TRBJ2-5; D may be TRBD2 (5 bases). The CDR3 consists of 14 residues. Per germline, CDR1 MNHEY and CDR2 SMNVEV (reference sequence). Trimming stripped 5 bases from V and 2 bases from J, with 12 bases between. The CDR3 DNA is TGTGCCAGCAGTCGGGCGTCGGGGCAAGAGACCCAGTACTTC. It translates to CASSRASGQETQYF.

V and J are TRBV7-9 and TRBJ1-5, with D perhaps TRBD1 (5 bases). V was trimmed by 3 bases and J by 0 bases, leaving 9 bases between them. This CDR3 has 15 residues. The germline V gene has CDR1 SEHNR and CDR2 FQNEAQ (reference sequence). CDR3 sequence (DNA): TGTGCCAGCAGCTTTGGGGACTATAGCAATCAGCCCCAGCATTTT. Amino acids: CASSFGDYSNQPQHF.

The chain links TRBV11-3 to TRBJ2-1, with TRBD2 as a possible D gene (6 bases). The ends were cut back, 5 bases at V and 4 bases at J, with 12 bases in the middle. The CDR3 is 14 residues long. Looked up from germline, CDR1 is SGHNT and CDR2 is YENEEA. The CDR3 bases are TGTGCCAGCAGCCCGTGGGGGGATTACAATGAGCAGTTCTTC. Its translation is CASSPWGDYNEQFF.

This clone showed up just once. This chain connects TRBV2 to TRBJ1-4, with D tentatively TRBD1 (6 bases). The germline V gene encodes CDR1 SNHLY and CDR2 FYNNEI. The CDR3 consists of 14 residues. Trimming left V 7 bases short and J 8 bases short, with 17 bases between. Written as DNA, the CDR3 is TGTGCCAGCACCACCCGGGGGGCTGGAGAAAAACTGTTTTTT. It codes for CASTTRGAGEKLFF. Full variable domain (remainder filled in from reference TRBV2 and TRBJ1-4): EPEVTQTPSHQVTQMGQEVILRCVPISNHLYFYWYRQILGQKVEFLVSFYNNEISEKSEIFDDQFSVERPDGSNFTLKIRSTKLEDSAMYFCASTTRGAGEKLFFGSGTQLSVL.

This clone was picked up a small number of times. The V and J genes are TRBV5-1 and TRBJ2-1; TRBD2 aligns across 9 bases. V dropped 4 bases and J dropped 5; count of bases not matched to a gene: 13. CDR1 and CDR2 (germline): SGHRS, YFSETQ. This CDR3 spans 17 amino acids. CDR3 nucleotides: TGCGCCAGCAGCCTACCTATAGCGGGAGAGACGGACAATGAGCAGTTCTTC. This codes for CASSLPIAGETDNEQFF.

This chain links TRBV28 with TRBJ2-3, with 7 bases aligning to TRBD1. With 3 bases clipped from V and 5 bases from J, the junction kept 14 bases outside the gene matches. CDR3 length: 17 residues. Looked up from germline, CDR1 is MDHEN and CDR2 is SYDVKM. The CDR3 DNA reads TGTGCCAGCAGTTTGGGATCAATACAGGGGTTGAGAGATACGCAGTATTTT. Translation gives CASSLGSIQGLRDTQYF.

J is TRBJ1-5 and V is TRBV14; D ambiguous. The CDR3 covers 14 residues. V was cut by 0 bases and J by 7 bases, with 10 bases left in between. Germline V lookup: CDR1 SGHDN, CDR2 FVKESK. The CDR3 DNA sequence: TGTGCCAGCAGCCAAGAACCCCGGGGACAGCCCCAGCATTTT. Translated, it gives CASSQEPRGQPQHF. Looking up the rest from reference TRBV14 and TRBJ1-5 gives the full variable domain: EAGVTQFPSHSVIEKGQTVTLRCDPISGHDNLYWYRRVMGKEIKFLLHFVKESKQDESGMPNNRFLAERTGGTYSTLKVQPAELEDSGVYFCASSQEPRGQPQHFGDGTRLSIL.

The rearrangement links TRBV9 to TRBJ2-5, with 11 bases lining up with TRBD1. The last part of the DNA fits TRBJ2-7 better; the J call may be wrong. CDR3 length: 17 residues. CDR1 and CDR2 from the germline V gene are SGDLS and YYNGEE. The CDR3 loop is CASSTIPGQGAVCEQYF. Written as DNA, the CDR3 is TGTGCCAGCAGCACTATCCCCGGACAGGGGGCAGTATGCGAGCAGTACTTC.

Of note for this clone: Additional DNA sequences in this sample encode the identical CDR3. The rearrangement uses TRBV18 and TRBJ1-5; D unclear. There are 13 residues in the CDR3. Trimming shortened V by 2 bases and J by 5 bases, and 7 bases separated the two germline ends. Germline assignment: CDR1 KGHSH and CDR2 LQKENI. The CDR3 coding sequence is TGTGCCAGCTCACCAGGGGAGGATCAGCCCCAGCATTTT. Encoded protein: CASSPGEDQPQHF.

The CDR3 nucleotides are TGCGCCAGCAGCCAAGCCCTGGGACAGCCAGATACGCAGTATTTT. Translation: CASSQALGQPDTQYF. The chain has TRBV4-3 and TRBJ2-3; 7 bases are shared with TRBD1. V lost 1 base, J lost 4 bases, and 5 bases stayed unmatched. The length of the CDR3 is 15 residues. Germline assignment: CDR1 LGHNA and CDR2 YSLEER.

Here the CDR3 reads CASSSEAATEAFF. CDR3 coding DNA: TGTGCCAGCAGCTCCGAGGCGGCCACTGAAGCTTTCTTT. This rearrangement joins TRBV7-3 to TRBJ1-1, with D hard to call. Trimming took 4 bases from V and 4 from J, leaving 10 bases between them. CDR1 is SGHTA and CDR2 is FQGTGA in the germline V gene. This CDR3 spans 13 amino acids. Combining the CDR3 with reference TRBV7-3 and TRBJ1-1 gives the whole variable domain GAGVSQTPSNKVTEKGKYVELRCDPISGHTALYWYRQSLGQGPEFLIYFQGTGAADDSGLPNDRFFAVRPEGSVSTLKIQRTERGDSAVYLCASSSEAATEAFFGQGTRLTVV.

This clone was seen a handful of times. The CDR3, as DNA: TGTGCCACCCACAGGGGCTCCTACGAGCAGTACTTC. It translates to CATHRGSYEQYF. The rearrangement links TRBV6-5 to TRBJ2-7, with 7 bases matching TRBD1. Losses at the gene ends were 10 bases for V and 0 bases for J; bases not matched to a gene: 3. From germline, CDR1 is MNHEY and CDR2 SVGAGI. CDR3 length: 12 residues.

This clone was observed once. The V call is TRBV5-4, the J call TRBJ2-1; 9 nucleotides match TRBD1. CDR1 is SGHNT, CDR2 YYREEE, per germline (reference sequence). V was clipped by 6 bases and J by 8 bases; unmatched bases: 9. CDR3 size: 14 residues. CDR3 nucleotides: TGTGCCAGCACTCCCGGGACAGGGAGACATGAGCAGTTCTTC. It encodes CASTPGTGRHEQFF.

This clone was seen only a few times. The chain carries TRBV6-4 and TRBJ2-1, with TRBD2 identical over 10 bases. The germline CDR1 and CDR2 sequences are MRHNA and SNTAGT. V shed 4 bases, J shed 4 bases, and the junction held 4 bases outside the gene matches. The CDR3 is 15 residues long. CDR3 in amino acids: CASSVSGGEYNEQFF. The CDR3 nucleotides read TGTGCCAGCAGTGTGAGCGGGGGGGAATACAATGAGCAGTTCTTC.

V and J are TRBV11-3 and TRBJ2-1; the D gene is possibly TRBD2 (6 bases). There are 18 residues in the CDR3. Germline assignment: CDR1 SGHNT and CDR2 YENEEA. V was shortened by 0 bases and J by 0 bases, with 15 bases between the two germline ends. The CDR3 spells CASSLEQGGSSSYNEQFF. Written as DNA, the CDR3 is TGTGCCAGCAGCTTAGAACAAGGAGGGTCGAGCTCCTACAATGAGCAGTTCTTC.